Presented here are 13 T cell receptor beta chains from one specimen sequenced in a study of blood T cell repertoires in COVID-19. Profiling relied on immunoSEQ multiplex PCR, and the TCRdb table lists in-frame clones only, not all of them. The sample carries fewer than 250,000 clones, around 83% recorded once. What was sequenced was peripheral blood. These receptors came from a man aged 35 to 55 with acute or convalescent COVID-19.

This clone has a handful of counts. The gene calls are TRBV27 and TRBJ2-6; D call uncertain. There are 17 residues in the CDR3. The V end lost 0 bases, the J end lost 0 bases, and 9 bases lay between the germline ends. Germline CDR1 and CDR2: MNHEY and SMNVEV (reference sequence). DNA of the CDR3: TGTGCCAGCAGTTTATCAGGAGTTTCCTCTGGGGCCAACGTCCTGACTTTC. Translating it yields CASSLSGVSSGANVLTF. The variable domain in full, completed from reference TRBV27 and TRBJ2-6, reads EAQVTQNPRYLITVTGKKLTVTCSQNMNHEYMSWYRQDPGLGLRQIYYSMNVEVTDKGDVPEGYKVSRKEKRNFPLILESPSPNQTSLYFCASSLSGVSSGANVLTFGAGSRLTVL.

This clone was detected once. The V gene is TRBV30, the J gene TRBJ2-3, with D possibly matching TRBD2 (5 bases). Per the germline V gene, CDR1 is GTSNPN and CDR2 is SVGIG (reference sequence). The CDR3 loop spans 13 amino acids. Trimming took off 4 bases at V and 1 base at J, with 9 bases between the two ends. DNA for the CDR3: TGTGCCTGGACGGCCGGGGGCACAGATACGCAGTATTTT. Amino acids: CAWTAGGTDTQYF.

The chain employs TRBV7-9 and TRBJ2-3; 7 nucleotides agree with TRBD2. Germline values: CDR1 SEHNR, CDR2 FQNEAQ (reference sequence). The CDR3 is 15 amino acids. V trimming: 2 bases; J trimming: 4 bases; junction bases outside the gene matches: 6. Here the CDR3 reads CASSLRASGADTQYF. In DNA form, the CDR3 reads TGTGCCAGCAGCTTACGTGCTAGCGGAGCAGATACGCAGTATTTT.

The chain employs TRBV3-1 (or the pseudogene TRBV3-2) and TRBJ1-2; D might be TRBD1 (6 bases). Germline loops: CDR1 LGHDT, CDR2 YNNKEL (reference sequence). Trimming took 1 base from V and 3 from J, leaving 9 bases between them. This CDR3 has 14 residues. The CDR3 is CASSQGGQHYGYTF. The CDR3 DNA sequence: TGTGCCAGCAGCCAAGGGGGGCAGCACTATGGCTACACCTTC.

The rearrangement uses TRBV6-5 and TRBJ1-1, with TRBD1 identical over 9 bases. V gave up 0 bases and J gave up 5 bases; unmatched junction bases: 1. The germline CDR1 and CDR2 sequences are MNHEY and SVGAGI. This CDR3 contains 14 residues. The CDR3 bases are TGTGCCAGCAGTTACTCGGACAGGGGTACTGAAGCTTTCTTT. This translates into CASSYSDRGTEAFF.

V gene TRBV7-6 combines with J gene TRBJ2-2; TRBD1 matches 11 bases. The CDR3 has 16 amino acids. V lost 5 bases, J lost 6 bases, and 8 bases stayed unmatched. CDR1 SGHVS and CDR2 FNYEAQ come from the germline V gene. The CDR3 region has the DNA TGTGCCAGCAGCCGAAGATTGGACAGGGGGCCCGGGGAGCTGTTTTTT. It codes for CASSRRLDRGPGELFF.

A single count supports this clone. The chain employs TRBV7-6 and TRBJ2-3; TRBD2 matches at 9 bases. Germline CDR1 reads SGHVS; CDR2 reads FNYEAQ. Trimming removed 5 bases from V and 4 bases from J; junction bases left unmatched: 10. The CDR3 is 16 amino acids. In DNA form, the CDR3 reads TGTGCCAGCAGCCTTTCCGGGGCGGGGGGGGCAGATACGCAGTATTTT. It codes for CASSLSGAGGADTQYF.

The rearrangement links TRBV4-1 to TRBJ1-6, with TRBD1 as a possible D gene (6 bases). In germline, CDR1 is MGHRA, CDR2 YSYEKL. This CDR3 spans 15 amino acids. Trimming took 8 bases from V and 6 from J, leaving 17 bases between them. For the CDR3, the DNA is TGCGCCAGCTCACTGTTCCGGGACACTAATTCACCCCTCCACTTT. Its translation is CASSLFRDTNSPLHF.

This clone came up once. The chain is built from TRBV6-5 and TRBJ2-7; TRBD1 agrees at 9 bases. The CDR3 is 15 amino acids. Germline CDR1 is MNHEY and CDR2 is SVGAGI. Trimming cost V 4 bases and J 8 bases; bases outside gene matches: 12. The CDR3 spells CASSSFGGGTGKQYF. The CDR3 DNA is TGTGCCAGCAGTTCCTTCGGGGGCGGGACAGGGAAGCAGTACTTC.

This clone was recorded only once. The chain links TRBV7-8 to TRBJ2-3; 9 nucleotides align to TRBD2. The CDR3 contains 15 residues. The V and J ends lost 4 bases and 3 bases, in that order; junction bases with no gene match: 5. Germline V gene sequence: CDR1 SGHVS, CDR2 FQNEAQ. The CDR3 protein is CASSSGTSFTDTQYF. The CDR3 coding sequence is TGTGCCAGCAGCTCCGGGACTAGCTTTACAGATACGCAGTATTTT.

The chain recombines TRBV5-5 with TRBJ1-6; D ambiguous. The CDR3 totals 15 residues. V was trimmed by 0 bases and J by 7 bases, leaving 11 bases between them. The germline gives CDR1 SGHKS, CDR2 YYEKEE (reference sequence). CDR3 in amino acids: CASSLEPGWNSPLHF. CDR3 DNA sequence: TGTGCCAGCAGCTTGGAACCCGGGTGGAATTCACCCCTCCACTTT.

This chain joins TRBV6-5 and TRBJ1-1, with a possible D match to TRBD1 (6 bases). This CDR3 is built from 15 residues. CDR1 is MNHEY, CDR2 SVGAGI, per germline. V lost 2 bases, J lost 0 bases, and 10 bases lay in between. This chain's CDR3 is CASSYQGPLNTEAFF. DNA of the CDR3: TGTGCCAGCAGTTACCAGGGGCCCCTGAACACTGAAGCTTTCTTT.

The rearrangement joins TRBV7-2 to TRBJ1-2; tentative D call: TRBD1 (6 bases). Germline lookup yields CDR1 SGHTA and CDR2 FQGNSA. The CDR3 totals 15 residues. Trimming removed 0 bases from V and 4 bases from J, with 12 bases in between. The CDR3: CASSLAPVGGYGYTF. In DNA form, the CDR3 reads TGTGCCAGCAGCTTAGCTCCTGTAGGGGGCTATGGCTACACCTTC.